This TCR beta chain is drawn from a study of STAT5B mutations in CD4+ large granular lymphocyte leukemia. Data came from immunoSEQ multiplex PCR; TCRdb stores just in-frame clones and leaves some out. The profile covers more than 40,000 clones, with 84% appearing a single time and approximately 0.4% taken by the ten largest. The sequence was obtained from a human donor in good health. The sequencing sample was made of CD4+ T cells from blood buffy coats.

CDR3 loop: CASSLVTANYGYTF. The CDR3 DNA follows: TGCGCCAGCAGCTTGGTTACCGCCAACTATGGCTACACCTTC. The V and J genes are TRBV5-1 and TRBJ1-2; D remains unclear. The length of the CDR3 is 14 residues. Germline CDR1 SGHRS, CDR2 YFSETQ. V was shortened by 0 bases and J by 2 bases, with 8 bases between the two germline ends.